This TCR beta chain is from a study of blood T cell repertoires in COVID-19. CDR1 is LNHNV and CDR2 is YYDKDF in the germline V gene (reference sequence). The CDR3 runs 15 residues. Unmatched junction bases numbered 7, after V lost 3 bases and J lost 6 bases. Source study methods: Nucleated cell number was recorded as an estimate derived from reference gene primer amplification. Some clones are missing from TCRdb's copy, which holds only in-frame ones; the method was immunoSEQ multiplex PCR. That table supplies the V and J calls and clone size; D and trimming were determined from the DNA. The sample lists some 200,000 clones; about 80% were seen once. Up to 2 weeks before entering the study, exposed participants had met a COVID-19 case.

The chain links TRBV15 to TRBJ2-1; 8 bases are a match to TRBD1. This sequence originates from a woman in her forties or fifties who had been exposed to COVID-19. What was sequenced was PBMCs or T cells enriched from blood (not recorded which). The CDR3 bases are TGTGCCACCAGCAGGGACAGGGAACAGGTCAATGAGCAGTTCTTC. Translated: CATSRDREQVNEQFF.